This TCR beta chain was recovered during a study of T cell repertoires in cytomegalovirus infection. Each CDR3 protein is one row after TCRdb ran MiXCR on the reads. The data show roughly 280,000 distinct CDR3 sequences, with less than 25% seen just once and roughly 19% held by the top ten. This clonotype was seen repeatedly, ten times or more. Its target is unknown. One junction end disagrees with the germline gene, perhaps due to a read error. The origin of this receptor is a human donor in good health (CMV status not recorded). Some clones in this sample may be carry-over from other donors' samples. The source was cultured PBMCs, collected from culture after CMV antigen stimulation.

DNA for the CDR3: TGTGCCAGCACCTTATCGGCGGACCTATGGGTCGAGACCCAGTACTTC. Its translation: CASTLSADLWVETQYF. V usage is TRBV7-2 and J usage is TRBJ2-5; D unclear. The CDR3 contains 16 residues. Germline lookup yields CDR1 SGHTA and CDR2 FQGNSA.